Listed here are 16 T cell receptor beta chains from one sample, sequenced in a study of blood T cells in healthy people across ages. A second PCR, run for about 7 to 11 cycles, used a sample-barcoded 5' primer plus a J-beta primer mix. Using its own MiXCR run on the 5' RACE reads, TCRdb lists one record per CDR3 protein. The data hold 850,000 to 950,000 distinct CDR3 sequences, with 29% observed a single time. Material: blood. The receptors were gathered from a woman of 80 years or more in good health.

The chain is built from TRBV27 and TRBJ1-2, with 10 bases that match TRBD1. Trimming cost V 0 bases and J 4 bases; bases outside gene matches: 5. Germline assignment: CDR1 MNHEY and CDR2 SMNVEV (reference sequence). The CDR3 is 16 residues long. CDR3 sequence: CASSLSTGQGFYGYTF. The CDR3 DNA reads TGTGCCAGCAGTTTATCGACGGGACAGGGGTTCTATGGCTACACCTTC.

Many counts were recorded for this clonotype. The V gene is TRBV20-1, the J gene TRBJ2-3; 8 bases align to TRBD2. The J segment lost 1 base and the V segment lost 1 base, leaving 10 bases of the junction unmatched. The length of the CDR3 is 17 residues. Germline V gene data show CDR1 as DFQATT and CDR2 as SNEGSKA (reference sequence). CDR3 coding DNA: TGCAGTGCTAGAGTGGCGGGGGGCCGCACCCGCACAGATACGCAGTATTTT. Protein product: CSARVAGGRTRTDTQYF.

The chain uses TRBV5-1 and TRBJ1-2, with 9 bases matching TRBD1. The CDR3 totals 16 residues. The J segment lost 4 bases and the V segment lost 0 bases, leaving 7 bases of the junction unmatched. Looked up from germline, CDR1 is SGHRS and CDR2 is YFSETQ. In DNA, the CDR3 is TGCGCCAGCAGCTTGGAACCGGGACAGGGTGTCTATGGCTACACCTTC. The encoded protein is CASSLEPGQGVYGYTF.

Note on this clonotype: This could be a read error, since a much larger clone is one nucleotide away. This chain joins TRBV6-2 or TRBV6-3 and TRBJ2-4; 12 bases line up with TRBD2. This CDR3 region has 18 residues. From germline, CDR1 is MNHEY and CDR2 SVGEGT. This CDR3 reads CVSSYQPSGGAAKNIQYF. DNA for the CDR3: TGTGTCAGCAGTTATCAACCTAGCGGGGGGGCTGCCAAAAACATTCAGTACTTC.

In its sample, this clonotype was seen once. This may be a read error, as it is one base from a much larger clone. The chain combines TRBV15 with TRBJ2-1; a possible D gene is TRBD1 (5 bases). The end of the DNA is better explained by TRBJ2-7, so the J call may be wrong. This CDR3 spans 13 amino acids. Germline assignment: CDR1 LNHNV and CDR2 YYDKDF (reference sequence). Here the CDR3 reads CATSNQGYNEQYF. The CDR3 DNA reads TGTGCCACCAGCAACCAGGGATACAATGAGCAGTACTTC.

This clonotype showed up many times. This chain joins TRBV7-2 and TRBJ2-5; the match to TRBD1 covers 7 bases. Unmatched junction bases numbered 4, after V lost 5 bases and J lost 4 bases. Germline CDR1 is SGHTA and CDR2 is FQGNSA. This CDR3 has 13 amino acids. The CDR3 sequence: CASSDNRGETQYF. CDR3 coding DNA: TGTGCCAGCAGCGACAACAGGGGAGAGACCCAGTACTTC.

This clonotype has a count of ten or more. The chain recombines TRBV11-2 with TRBJ2-7; weak D call: TRBD2 (6 bases). CDR3 length: 14 residues. Germline V gives CDR1 SGHAT, CDR2 FQNNGV. Trimming pared 3 bases from V and 2 bases from J, leaving 11 bases between. The CDR3 DNA reads TGTGCCAGCAGCTTTAGCGGAGGCACCTACGAGCAGTACTTC. This sequence encodes CASSFSGGTYEQYF.

V and J are TRBV29-1 and TRBJ2-7; D is possibly TRBD2 (6 bases). CDR3 length: 11 amino acids. Trimming shortened V by 3 bases and J by 6 bases, and 9 bases separated the two germline ends. The germline gives CDR1 SQVTM, CDR2 ANQGSEA. The CDR3 region is CSVEGGGEQYF. The CDR3 DNA sequence: TGCAGCGTTGAGGGGGGTGGCGAGCAGTACTTC.

V and J are TRBV5-5 and TRBJ2-3; 8 bases align to TRBD2. This CDR3 comprises 16 residues. CDR1 and CDR2 (germline): SGHKS, YYEKEE (reference sequence). The V segment lost 4 bases and the J segment 2 bases; nucleotides outside the gene matches: 9. The CDR3 nucleotides read TGTGCCAGCAGCCCCGGGAATAGCGGGGTCACAGATACGCAGTATTTT. Its translation is CASSPGNSGVTDTQYF. The whole variable domain, remainder taken from reference TRBV5-5 and TRBJ2-3, is DAGVTQSPTHLIKTRGQQVTLRCSPISGHKSVSWYQQVLGQGPQFIFQYYEKEERGRGNFPDRFSARQFPNYSSELNVNALLLGDSALYLCASSPGNSGVTDTQYFGPGTRLTVL.

This clonotype was seen many times. The chain recombines TRBV12-3 or TRBV12-4 with TRBJ1-5; TRBD1 is a possible D gene (6 bases). Trimming stripped 6 bases from V and 6 bases from J, with 9 bases between. The CDR3 length is 12 residues. CDR3 nucleotide sequence: TGTGCCAGCAGCCAACAGGGTCAGCCCCAGCATTTT. This translates into CASSQQGQPQHF.

This clonotype was observed a few times. V usage is TRBV4-3 and J usage is TRBJ2-3, with D hard to call. The CDR3 loop spans 14 amino acids. The germline V gene has CDR1 LGHNA and CDR2 YSLEER. With 1 base removed from V and 2 bases from J, the gap between germline ends came to 7 bases. The CDR3 DNA reads as TGCGCCAGCAGCCAAGGACCCTACACAGATACGCAGTATTTT. As protein: CASSQGPYTDTQYF.

As for this clonotype: A clone one base away is much larger, so this may be a read error. The chain joins TRBV4-1 to TRBJ2-1; the D call may be TRBD1 or TRBD2 (6 bases each). The J call may not be correct, given that the DNA end is closer to TRBJ2-7. Germline CDR1 and CDR2: MGHRA and YSYEKL. The CDR3 is made up of 15 amino acids. The CDR3 bases are TGCGCCAGCAGCCCCTGGGGGGCCGAATACAATGAGCAGTACTTC. As protein: CASSPWGAEYNEQYF.

This clonotype was detected ten times or more. V gene TRBV20-1 combines with J gene TRBJ2-6; no firm D call. Trimming removed 6 bases at V and 0 bases at J, with 12 bases between. Germline V CDR1 and CDR2: DFQATT, SNEGSKA (reference sequence). The CDR3 totals 15 residues. DNA for the CDR3: TGCAGTGCGGGGTCCCCTCTCTCTGGGGCCAACGTCCTGACTTTC. Amino acid sequence: CSAGSPLSGANVLTF.

This clonotype was picked up many times. The chain links TRBV7-2 to TRBJ2-3; D perhaps matches TRBD2 (7 bases). V gave up 2 bases and J gave up 4 bases, with 25 bases separating them. This CDR3 contains 19 residues. Germline CDR1 is SGHTA and CDR2 is FQGNSA. The CDR3 DNA is TGTGCCAGCAGCTTATTCGGCGGGGGCCCCCGTAGGGTGGCAGATACGCAGTATTTT. Translating it yields CASSLFGGGPRRVADTQYF.

The CDR3 region is CASSLWREVTYEQYF. The DNA for the CDR3 is TGCGCCAGCAGCTTATGGCGGGAGGTAACCTACGAGCAGTACTTC. The chain employs TRBV5-1 and TRBJ2-7; 8 nucleotides match TRBD2. The CDR3 has 15 amino acids. Trimming removed 2 bases from V and 2 bases from J; junction bases left unmatched: 6. The V gene's germline CDR1 is SGHRS and CDR2 YFSETQ.

This clonotype was seen a few times. The V gene is TRBV7-2, the J gene TRBJ2-3, with D unresolved. CDR3 length: 16 amino acids. Between the trimmed V and J ends, which lost 2 bases and 1 base, there was a span of 13 bases. Germline CDR1 is SGHTA and CDR2 is FQGNSA. CDR3 coding DNA: TGTGCCAGCAGCTTATCTATATCATGGGGCACAGATACGCAGTATTTT. It is translated as CASSLSISWGTDTQYF.